The rows below give T cell receptor beta chains drawn from one sample of a study of T cells after yellow fever vaccination. MiXCR, applied by TCRdb to the 5' RACE reads, yields one record per CDR3 protein. There are 150,000 to 200,000 distinct CDR3 sequences in the sample; about a tenth occur only once, and about a third lies in the top ten. The sample in question was CD8+ T cells sorted from PBMCs, obtained 45 days after the yellow fever booster vaccination. The receptors were sampled from a man between 18 and 35 years old who received the YFV17D yellow fever vaccine. Each CDR3 is given with its conserved first and last residue. Fields, in order: V gene, J gene, D gene, clone size, CDR3 DNA, CDR3 protein. A D gene is named only where the DNA matches it firmly. A row's size may be missing; if present it is once, few, many or a size class.

>TRBV7-3|TRBJ2-4|.|many
TGTGCCAGCAGCTTAGGGTTCGGGGGAGGCAAAAACATTCAGTACTTC
CASSLGFGGGKNIQYF
>TRBV28|TRBJ2-7|TRBD1|few
TGTGCCAGCAGTATTACCGGGACAGCATACGAGCAGTACTTC
CASSITGTAYEQYF
>TRBV6-5|TRBJ1-3|.|.
TGTGCCAGCAGTTACTACGGCTTCTCTGGAAACACCATATATTTT
CASSYYGFSGNTIYF
>TRBV11-2|TRBJ2-7|.|.
TGTGCCAGCAGCTCCATCTCCTACGAGCAGTACTTC
CASSSISYEQYF
>TRBV7-6|TRBJ2-5|.|many
TGTGCCAGCAGCCTTCTTGGACAGCTCCAAGAGACCCAGTACTTC
CASSLLGQLQETQYF
>TRBV7-9|TRBJ2-5|.|few
TGTGCCAGCAGCTTAGTACTCCAAGAGACCCAGTACTTC
CASSLVLQETQYF
>TRBV12-3/TRBV12-4|TRBJ1-5|TRBD1|few
TGTGCCAGCATGGGACAGGGTCAGCCCCAGCATTTT
CASMGQGQPQHF
>TRBV4-2|TRBJ2-3|.|few
TGTGCCAGCAGCCCTTTAGGCAGGGGAAACACTGATACGCAGTATTTT
CASSPLGRGNTDTQYF
>TRBV3-1|TRBJ1-5|.|.
TGTGCCAGCAGCCAAGTGTATGGGGATCAGCCCCAGCATTTT
CASSQVYGDQPQHF
>TRBV24-1|TRBJ2-2|.|few
TGTGCCACCAGTGATTTAGCGACTCCTAACACCGGGGAGCTGTTTTTT
CATSDLATPNTGELFF
>TRBV6-2/TRBV6-3|TRBJ1-6|.|few
TGTGCCAGCAGTTTACAGGCATCCTCCTATAATTCACCCCTCCACTTT
CASSLQASSYNSPLHF
>TRBV5-1|TRBJ1-2|TRBD1|.
TGCGCCAGCAGCTTGCCCGATGGACAGGCGCTCACCTTC
CASSLPDGQALTF
>TRBV27|TRBJ1-1|.|many
TGTGCCAGCAGTTTATACACAGGCAGCGGCACTGAAGCTTTCTTT
CASSLYTGSGTEAFF
>TRBV20-1|TRBJ2-1|TRBD2|few
TGCAGTGCCCCGATTAGCGGGACTGAGCAGTTCTTC
CSAPISGTEQFF
>TRBV7-2|TRBJ2-3|.|few
TGTGCCAGCAGCAAAAAAAAAGGGGCTACGCAGTATTTT
CASSKKKGATQYF
>TRBV4-3|TRBJ1-3|.|few
TGCGCCAGCAGCCTGGACGGGAGCTCTGGAAACACCATATATTTT
CASSLDGSSGNTIYF
>TRBV6-5|TRBJ2-7|.|few
TGTGCCAGCAGACTAACCGGGACGCACCCCGAGCAGTACTTC
CASRLTGTHPEQYF
>TRBV27|TRBJ1-5|.|.
TGTGCCAGCGGTAAAGGGGATAGCAATCAGCCCCAGCATTTT
CASGKGDSNQPQHF
>TRBV12-3/TRBV12-4|TRBJ1-2|.|.
TGTGCCAGCAGTTTGGTCCAGGGCTTTGGCTACACCTTC
CASSLVQGFGYTF
>TRBV7-9|TRBJ2-2|.|many
TGTGCCAGCAGCTTACCAACAGGAGAGGACAGCGAGAAGCTGTTTTTT
CASSLPTGEDSEKLFF
>TRBV6-1|TRBJ2-1|TRBD2|once
TGTGCCAGCAGTGAATCCGGCGGGGGGGCCTACAATGAGCAGTTCTTC
CASSESGGGAYNEQFF
>TRBV5-4|TRBJ1-1|.|.
TGTGCCAGCAGCTGGGGGAACTCTGAAGCTTTCTTT
CASSWGNSEAFF
>TRBV12-3/TRBV12-4|TRBJ2-2|.|many
TGTGCCAGCCGTAGGGGAGAAGCCGGGGAGCTGTTTTTT
CASRRGEAGELFF
>TRBV5-1|TRBJ2-7|TRBD1|many
TGCGCCAGCAGCTTGGAGGGACAGGGGGCTGATGAGCAGTACTTC
CASSLEGQGADEQYF
>TRBV4-1|TRBJ2-3|.|many
TGCGCCAGCAGCCTAGGGGGTGGTCCAACATCGACTCCAGATACGCAGTATTTT
CASSLGGGPTSTPDTQYF
>TRBV15|TRBJ1-6|TRBD1|.
TGTGCCACCAGCAGAGCCGACGGGACAGGGGGACATTCACCCCTCCACTTT
CATSRADGTGGHSPLHF
>TRBV2|TRBJ1-1|.|.
TGTGCCGGGAACACAGCCCAGGTAGAAGCTTTCTTT
CAGNTAQVEAFF
>TRBV5-1|TRBJ1-4|.|few
TGCGCCAGCAGCTTCCTCGGCATTTTATCTACTAATGAAAAACTGTTTTTT
CASSFLGILSTNEKLFF
>TRBV20-1|TRBJ1-2|TRBD1|few
TGCAGTGCTCGGGACAGCTTTATCAATGGCTACACCTTC
CSARDSFINGYTF
>TRBV29-1|TRBJ2-3|.|few
TGCAGCGTTGAAGACTTGGGACCTGCGGCAGATACGCAGTATTTT
CSVEDLGPAADTQYF
>TRBV13|TRBJ2-4|TRBD2|few
TGTGCCAGCAGCTTAGGCCGTACGGGGGGACTAGCCAAAAACATTCAGTACTTC
CASSLGRTGGLAKNIQYF
>TRBV18|TRBJ2-1|.|few
TGTGCCAGCTTCCTTGGCAATGAGCAGTTCTTC
CASFLGNEQFF
>TRBV6-5|TRBJ2-7|TRBD2|few
TGTGCCAGCGGCGGCGGGGGGGACTACGAGCAGTACTTC
CASGGGGDYEQYF
>TRBV12-3/TRBV12-4|TRBJ1-2|.|.
TGTGCCAGCAGCTGGCCGAGTATGGGTGGCTACACCTTC
CASSWPSMGGYTF
>TRBV5-1|TRBJ2-5|.|few
TGCGCCAGCAGCTTGGGTCTGGGGCTGGTTGGGGAGACCCAGTACTTC
CASSLGLGLVGETQYF
>TRBV29-1|TRBJ2-1|.|few
TGCAGCGTTGAGGGCAATTACAATGAGCAGTTCTTC
CSVEGNYNEQFF
>TRBV6-5|TRBJ2-1|TRBD2|many
TGTGCCAGCAGAACCGGGGGGAGCTCCTACAATGAGCAGTTCTTC
CASRTGGSSYNEQFF
>TRBV29-1|TRBJ1-2|TRBD1|few
TGCAGCGCGGGGGGACAGGGGCCTTTTGGCTACACCTTC
CSAGGQGPFGYTF
>TRBV6-2/TRBV6-3|TRBJ1-2|.|.
TGTGCCAGCAGTTACGTGGGCCGCAGGGTGAACTATGGCTACACCTTC
CASSYVGRRVNYGYTF
>TRBV4-2|TRBJ1-1|.|many
TGTGCCAGCAGCCCACTAGGACGGAGTGAAGCTTTCTTT
CASSPLGRSEAFF
>TRBV29-1|TRBJ2-2|.|.
TGCAGCGTTAACCCGTCGGCGCAACCCGGGGAGCTGTTTTTT
CSVNPSAQPGELFF
>TRBV6-1|TRBJ2-7|.|.
TGTGCCAGCAGTGATTCCGACAGATACGAGCAGTACTTC
CASSDSDRYEQYF
>TRBV2|TRBJ2-3|TRBD2|few
TGTGCCGATGCGGGGGGCCCTTCTAGCACAGATACGCAGTATTTT
CADAGGPSSTDTQYF
>TRBV29-1|TRBJ2-7|.|few
TGCAGCGTTGAGTCAGGAGTCGGCTACGAGCAGTACTTC
CSVESGVGYEQYF
>TRBV12-5|TRBJ2-3|.|.
TGTGCTAGTGGTTTGGGACCACGAGCAGATACGCAGTATTTT
CASGLGPRADTQYF
>TRBV7-9|TRBJ2-1|.|.
TGTGCCAGCAGCTTCGAATACAATGAGCAGTTCTTC
CASSFEYNEQFF
>TRBV19|TRBJ2-2|.|.
TGTGCCAGTAGTGCCAAGTCCCCGGTATTACGTGCCGGGGAGCTGTTTTTT
CASSAKSPVLRAGELFF
>TRBV5-1|TRBJ2-7|TRBD1|few
TGCGCCAGCAGCCCAACAGGGGGCATCGAGCAGTACTTC
CASSPTGGIEQYF
>TRBV5-4|TRBJ2-7|.|.
TGTGCCAGCAGCTTGGACAGGAAGGGCTCCTACGAGCAGTACTTC
CASSLDRKGSYEQYF
>TRBV7-2|TRBJ2-3|.|.
TGTGCCAGCAGCTTATCTGGGGTGAGGGATACGCAGTATTTT
CASSLSGVRDTQYF
>TRBV24-1|TRBJ2-1|TRBD1|.
TGTGCCACCCGCGCCGGGACAGGGGCTTTGGGTGAGCAGTTCTTC
CATRAGTGALGEQFF
>TRBV29-1|TRBJ2-7|.|.
TGCAGCGTTGTAAGGAGTAGCTCCTACGAGCAGTACTTC
CSVVRSSSYEQYF
>TRBV7-3|TRBJ2-3|.|many
TGTGCCAGCAGCTTTGGGGGCACAGATACGCAGTATTTT
CASSFGGTDTQYF